The clone carrying this T cell receptor (beta chain) was seen a few times. Its antigen is not known. This specimen belongs to a study of T-cell memory formation after mild COVID-19. Study summary: TCR clustering was largely donor specific. Study results and caveats: Cross-reactive memory appears to have joined, as suggested by some responding clones showing up in pre-infection memory. Among contracting clones, CD4+ were mainly CM/EM and CD8+ enriched in EMRA. Unconfirmed was the SARS-CoV-2 specificity of second-wave clones that peaked on day 37.

TCRdb re-derived calls from the 5' RACE reads in MiXCR, one entry per CDR3 protein. Altogether a few hundred thousand distinct CDR3 sequences are present, 25% to 30% being singletons, with the ten largest covering roughly 14%. V dropped 3 bases and J dropped 1 base, with 10 bases sitting between them. The germline V gene encodes CDR1 SGHDT and CDR2 YYEEEE. The CDR3 is 15 residues long. The TCR originated in an adult woman who had mild COVID-19 (a few samples of this study predate the infection). Cell type and time point are not known. Sequencing was carried out using PBMCs or a T cell subset sorted from them (not recorded which). The J gene is TRBJ2-2, the V gene TRBV5-6; D perhaps matches TRBD2 (5 bases). CDR3 protein: CASSSGWGNTGELFF. The CDR3 nucleotides read TGTGCCAGCAGCTCGGGATGGGGGAACACCGGGGAGCTGTTTTTT.